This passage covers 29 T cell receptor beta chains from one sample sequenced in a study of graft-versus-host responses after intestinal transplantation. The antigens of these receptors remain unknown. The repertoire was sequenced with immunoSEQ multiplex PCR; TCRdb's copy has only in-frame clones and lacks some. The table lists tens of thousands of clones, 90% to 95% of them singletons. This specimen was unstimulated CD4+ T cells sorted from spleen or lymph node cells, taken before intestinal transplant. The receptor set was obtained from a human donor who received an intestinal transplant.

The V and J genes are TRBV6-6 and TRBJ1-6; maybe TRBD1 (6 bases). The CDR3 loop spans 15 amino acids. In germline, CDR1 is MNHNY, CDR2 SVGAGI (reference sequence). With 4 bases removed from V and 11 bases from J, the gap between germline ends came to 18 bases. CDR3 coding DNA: TGTGCCAGCAGTTCCCTCGGACAGAGGAGTACACCCCTCCACTTT. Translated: CASSSLGQRSTPLHF.

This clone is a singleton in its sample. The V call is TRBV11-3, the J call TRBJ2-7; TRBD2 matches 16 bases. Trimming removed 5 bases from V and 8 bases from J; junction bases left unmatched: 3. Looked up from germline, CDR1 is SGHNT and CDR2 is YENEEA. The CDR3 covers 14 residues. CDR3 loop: CASSTGLAGGQQYF. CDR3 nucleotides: TGTGCCAGCAGCACGGGACTAGCGGGGGGGCAGCAGTACTTC.

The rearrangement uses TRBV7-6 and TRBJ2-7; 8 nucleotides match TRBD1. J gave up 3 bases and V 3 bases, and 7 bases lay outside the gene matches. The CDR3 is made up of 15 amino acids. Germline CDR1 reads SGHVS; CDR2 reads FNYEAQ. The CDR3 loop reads CASSFLDGQGYEQYF. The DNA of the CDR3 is TGTGCCAGCAGCTTTCTAGATGGACAGGGCTACGAGCAGTACTTC.

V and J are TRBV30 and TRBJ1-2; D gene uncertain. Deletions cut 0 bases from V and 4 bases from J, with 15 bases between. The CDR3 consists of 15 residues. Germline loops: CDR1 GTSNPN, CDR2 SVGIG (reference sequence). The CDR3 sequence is CAWSVSFGILYGYTF. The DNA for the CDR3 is TGTGCCTGGAGTGTAAGTTTCGGGATTCTCTATGGCTACACCTTC.

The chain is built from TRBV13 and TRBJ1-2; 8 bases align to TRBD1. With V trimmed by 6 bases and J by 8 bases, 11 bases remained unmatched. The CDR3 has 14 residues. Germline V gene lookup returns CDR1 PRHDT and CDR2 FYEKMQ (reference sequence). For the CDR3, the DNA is TGTGCCAGCAGAAAGGCAGGGGGCAACCGGGGCTACACCTTC. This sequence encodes CASRKAGGNRGYTF.

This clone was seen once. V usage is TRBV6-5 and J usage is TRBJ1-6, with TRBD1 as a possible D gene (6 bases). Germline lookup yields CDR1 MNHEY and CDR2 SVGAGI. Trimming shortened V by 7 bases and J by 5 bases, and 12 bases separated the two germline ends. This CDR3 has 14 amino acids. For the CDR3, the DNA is TGTGCCAGCACCGATGACAGGCATAATTCACCCCTCCACTTT. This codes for CASTDDRHNSPLHF.

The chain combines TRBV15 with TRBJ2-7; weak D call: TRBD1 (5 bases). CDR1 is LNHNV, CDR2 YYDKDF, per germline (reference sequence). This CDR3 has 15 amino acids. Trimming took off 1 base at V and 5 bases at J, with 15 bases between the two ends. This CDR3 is CATSRGVTVVNEQYF. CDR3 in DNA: TGTGCCACCAGCAGAGGTGTGACAGTAGTAAACGAGCAGTACTTC.

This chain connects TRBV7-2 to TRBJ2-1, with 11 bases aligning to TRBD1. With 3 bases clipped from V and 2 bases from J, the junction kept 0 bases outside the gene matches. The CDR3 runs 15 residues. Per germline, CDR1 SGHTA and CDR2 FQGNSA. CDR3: CASSLDRGPYNEQFF. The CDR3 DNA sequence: TGTGCCAGCAGCTTGGACAGGGGGCCCTACAATGAGCAGTTCTTC.

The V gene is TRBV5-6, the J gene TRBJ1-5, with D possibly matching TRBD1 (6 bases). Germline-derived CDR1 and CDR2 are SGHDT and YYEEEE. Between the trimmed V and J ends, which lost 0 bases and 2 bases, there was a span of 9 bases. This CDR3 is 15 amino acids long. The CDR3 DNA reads TGTGCCAGCAGCTTGGTGGGGGCTGGCAATCAGCCCCAGCATTTT. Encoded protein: CASSLVGAGNQPQHF.

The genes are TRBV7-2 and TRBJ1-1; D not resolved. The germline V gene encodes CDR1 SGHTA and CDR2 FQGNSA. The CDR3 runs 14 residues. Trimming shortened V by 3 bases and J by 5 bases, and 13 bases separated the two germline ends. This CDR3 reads CASSFGVLETEAFF. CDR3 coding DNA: TGTGCCAGCAGCTTTGGAGTCCTGGAGACTGAAGCTTTCTTT. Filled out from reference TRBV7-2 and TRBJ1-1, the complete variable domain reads GAGVSQSPSNKVTEKGKDVELRCDPISGHTALYWYRQSLGQGLEFLIYFQGNSAPDKSGLPSDRFSAERTGGSVSTLTIQRTQQEDSAVYLCASSFGVLETEAFFGQGTRLTVV.

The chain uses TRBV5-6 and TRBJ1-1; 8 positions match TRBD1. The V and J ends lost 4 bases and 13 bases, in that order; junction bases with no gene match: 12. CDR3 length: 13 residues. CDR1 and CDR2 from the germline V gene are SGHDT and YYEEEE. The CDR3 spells CASSLTDRGYVFF. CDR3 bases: TGTGCCAGCAGCCTTACCGACAGGGGTTATGTTTTCTTT. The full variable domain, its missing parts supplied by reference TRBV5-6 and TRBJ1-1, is DAGVTQSPTHLIKTRGQQVTLRCSPKSGHDTVSWYQQALGQGPQFIFQYYEEEERQRGNFPDRFSGHQFPNYSSELNVNALLLGDSALYLCASSLTDRGYVFFGQGTRLTVV.

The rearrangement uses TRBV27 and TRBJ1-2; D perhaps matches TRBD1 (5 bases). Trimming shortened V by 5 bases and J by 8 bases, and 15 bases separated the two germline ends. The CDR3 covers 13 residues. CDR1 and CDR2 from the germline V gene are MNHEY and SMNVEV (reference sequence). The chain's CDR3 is CASSTAQGRGYTF. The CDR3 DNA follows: TGTGCCAGCAGTACCGCCCAGGGCCGAGGCTACACCTTC.

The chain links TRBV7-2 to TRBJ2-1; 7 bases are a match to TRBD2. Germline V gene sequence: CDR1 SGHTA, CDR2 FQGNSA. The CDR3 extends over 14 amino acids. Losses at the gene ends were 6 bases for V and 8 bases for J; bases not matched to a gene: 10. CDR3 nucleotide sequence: TGTGCCAGCAGAAACTCGGGGGGTGGCGATGAGCAGTTCTTC. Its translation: CASRNSGGGDEQFF.

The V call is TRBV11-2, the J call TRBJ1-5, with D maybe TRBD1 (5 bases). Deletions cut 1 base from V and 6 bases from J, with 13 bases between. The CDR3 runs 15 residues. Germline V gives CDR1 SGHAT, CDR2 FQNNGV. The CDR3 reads CASSLGPSGGQPQHF. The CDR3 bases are TGTGCCAGCAGCTTAGGCCCCTCCGGGGGTCAGCCCCAGCATTTT.

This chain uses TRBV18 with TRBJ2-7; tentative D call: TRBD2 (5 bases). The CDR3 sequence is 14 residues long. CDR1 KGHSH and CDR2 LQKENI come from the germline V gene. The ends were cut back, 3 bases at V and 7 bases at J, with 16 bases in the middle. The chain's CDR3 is CASSPGVAKREQYF. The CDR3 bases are TGTGCCAGCTCACCCGGGGTAGCTAAACGGGAGCAGTACTTC.

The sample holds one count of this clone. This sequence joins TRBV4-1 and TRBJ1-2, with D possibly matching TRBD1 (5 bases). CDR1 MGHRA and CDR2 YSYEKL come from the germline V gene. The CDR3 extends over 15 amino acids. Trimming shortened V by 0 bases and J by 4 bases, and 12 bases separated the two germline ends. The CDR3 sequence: CASSQDQQETYGYTF. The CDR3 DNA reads TGCGCCAGCAGCCAAGATCAACAGGAGACCTATGGCTACACCTTC.

The CDR3, as DNA: TGCGCCAGCAGCCCGACAGGGATGATGATGGTCAACACTGAAGCTTTCTTT. Protein: CASSPTGMMMVNTEAFF. The rearrangement joins TRBV5-1 to TRBJ1-1; 7 bases agree with TRBD1. Germline CDR1 reads SGHRS; CDR2 reads YFSETQ. CDR3 size: 17 residues. V lost 4 bases to trimming and J lost 2 bases; unmatched junction nucleotides: 14. Full variable domain (outside the CDR3, taken from reference TRBV5-1 and TRBJ1-1): KAGVTQTPRYLIKTRGQQVTLSCSPISGHRSVSWYQQTPGQGLQFLFEYFSETQRNKGNFPGRFSGRQFSNSRSEMNVSTLELGDSALYLCASSPTGMMMVNTEAFFGQGTRLTVV.

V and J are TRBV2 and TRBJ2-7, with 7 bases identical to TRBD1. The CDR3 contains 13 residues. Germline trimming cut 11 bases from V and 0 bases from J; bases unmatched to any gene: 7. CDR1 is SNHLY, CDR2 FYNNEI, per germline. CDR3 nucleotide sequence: TGTGCCGTGGGGGACAGTGGCTCCTACGAGCAGTACTTC. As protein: CAVGDSGSYEQYF.

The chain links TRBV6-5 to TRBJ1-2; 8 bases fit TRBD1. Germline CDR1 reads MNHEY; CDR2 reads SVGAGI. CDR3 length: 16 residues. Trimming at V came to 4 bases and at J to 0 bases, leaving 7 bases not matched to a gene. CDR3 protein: CASSSGQGPTNYGYTF. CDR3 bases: TGTGCCAGCAGTTCAGGACAGGGACCCACTAACTATGGCTACACCTTC.

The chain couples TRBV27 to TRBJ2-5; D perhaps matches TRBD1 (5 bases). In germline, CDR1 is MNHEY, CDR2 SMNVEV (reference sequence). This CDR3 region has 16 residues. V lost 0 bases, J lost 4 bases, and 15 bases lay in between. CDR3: CASSLSRRRVRETQYF. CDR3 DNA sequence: TGTGCCAGCAGTTTATCGAGACGCAGGGTGCGAGAGACCCAGTACTTC.

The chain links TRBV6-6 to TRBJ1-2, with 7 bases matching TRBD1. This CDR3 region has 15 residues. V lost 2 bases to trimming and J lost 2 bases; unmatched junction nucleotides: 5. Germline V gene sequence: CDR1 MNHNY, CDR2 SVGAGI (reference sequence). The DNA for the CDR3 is TGTGCCAGCAGTTACGATACGGGACAGAACTATGGCTACACCTTC. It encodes CASSYDTGQNYGYTF.

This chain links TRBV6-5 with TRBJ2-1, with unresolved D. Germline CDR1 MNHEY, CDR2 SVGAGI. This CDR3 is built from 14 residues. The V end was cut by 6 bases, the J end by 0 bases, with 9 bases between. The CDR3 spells CASRKRSSYNEQFF. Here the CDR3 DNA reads TGTGCCAGCAGGAAACGGAGCTCCTACAATGAGCAGTTCTTC.

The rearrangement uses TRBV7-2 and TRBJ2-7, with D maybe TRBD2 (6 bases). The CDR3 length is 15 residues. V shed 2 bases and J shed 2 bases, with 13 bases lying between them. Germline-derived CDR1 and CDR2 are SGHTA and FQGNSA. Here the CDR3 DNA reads TGTGCCAGCAGCTTACACGGCGGGGCGACCTACGAGCAGTACTTC. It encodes CASSLHGGATYEQYF.

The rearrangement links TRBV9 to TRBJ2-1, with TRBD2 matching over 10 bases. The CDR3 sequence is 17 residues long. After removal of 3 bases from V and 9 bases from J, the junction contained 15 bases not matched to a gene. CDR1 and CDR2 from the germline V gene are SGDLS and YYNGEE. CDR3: CASSEVGTSAGRGEQFF. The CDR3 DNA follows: TGTGCCAGCAGCGAAGTCGGGACTAGCGCCGGGAGGGGTGAGCAGTTCTTC.

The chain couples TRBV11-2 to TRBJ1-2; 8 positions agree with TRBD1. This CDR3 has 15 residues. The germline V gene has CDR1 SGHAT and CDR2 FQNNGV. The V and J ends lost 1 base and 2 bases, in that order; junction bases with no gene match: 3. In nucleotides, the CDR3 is TGTGCCAGCAGCTTAGTTCGGACAGGGAACTATGGCTACACCTTC. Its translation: CASSLVRTGNYGYTF.

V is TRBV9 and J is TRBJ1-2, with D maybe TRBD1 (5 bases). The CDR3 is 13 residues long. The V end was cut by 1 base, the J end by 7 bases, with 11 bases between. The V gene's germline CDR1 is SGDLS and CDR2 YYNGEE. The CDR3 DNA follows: TGTGCCAGCAGCGTATCAGGGAGGGTTGGCTACACCTTC. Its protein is CASSVSGRVGYTF.

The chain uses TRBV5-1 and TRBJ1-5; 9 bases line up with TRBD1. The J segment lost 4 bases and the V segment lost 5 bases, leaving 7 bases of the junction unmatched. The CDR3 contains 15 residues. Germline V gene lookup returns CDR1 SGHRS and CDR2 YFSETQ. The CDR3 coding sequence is TGCGCCAGCAGGCGAACCGGGACAGGGAATCAGCCCCAGCATTTT. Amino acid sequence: CASRRTGTGNQPQHF.

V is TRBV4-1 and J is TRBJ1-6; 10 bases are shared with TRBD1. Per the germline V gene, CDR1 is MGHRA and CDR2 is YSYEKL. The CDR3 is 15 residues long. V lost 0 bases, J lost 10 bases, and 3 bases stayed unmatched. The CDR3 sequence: CASSQDRTGGSPLHF. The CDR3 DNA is TGCGCCAGCAGCCAAGACCGGACAGGGGGATCACCCCTCCACTTT.

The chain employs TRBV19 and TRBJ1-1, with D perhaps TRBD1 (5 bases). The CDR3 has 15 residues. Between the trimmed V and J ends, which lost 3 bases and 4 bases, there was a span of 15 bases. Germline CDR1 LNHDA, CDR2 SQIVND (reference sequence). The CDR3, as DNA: TGTGCCAGTAGTATTTGGAGGCGGGGGGGCACTGAAGCTTTCTTT. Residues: CASSIWRRGGTEAFF.